This T cell receptor (beta chain) was profiled in a study of T cell clonality in common variable immunodeficiency. Study-level results: CVID subjects showed higher TCRbeta clonality than healthy controls. Patient heterogeneity in the CVID cohort limited correlations between repertoire features and clinical complications. Fewer deletions and N-nucleotide insertions were reportedly seen in common variable immunodeficiency TCR beta sequences.

Regarding this clone: Antigen unknown.

Libraries were prepared by immunoSEQ multiplex PCR; TCRdb keeps only in-frame clonotypes and omits some of them. Observed in the sample are 40,000 to 65,000 clones, none of them singletons. Specimen: peripheral blood mononuclear cells. The source is a person aged 18 to 69 in good health.

The CDR3 loop is CASSPGGSGANVLFF. The covered CDR3 bases are TGTGCCAGCAGCCCGGGGGGGTCCGGGGCCAACGTA. The chain carries TRBV11-2 and TRBJ1-4; D perhaps matches TRBD1 (5 bases). The CDR3 end is not reached by the read, which stops 3 residues before it; the germline J gene fills it in. Germline loops: CDR1 SGHAT, CDR2 FQNNGV. The CDR3 loop spans 15 amino acids.